This section outlines one T cell receptor (beta chain) sequence together with its context. The data were obtained in a study of T cells in tuberculosis. Study background: The T cells targeted glucose monomycolate, a mycobacterial lipid, via CD1B.

This table comes from immunoSEQ multiplex PCR, and its TCRdb copy is limited to in-frame clones, with some not included. The table shows tens of thousands of clones, with 90% occurring only once. This CDR3 is 16 amino acids long. Germline V gives CDR1 KGHSH, CDR2 LQKENI. V lost 3 bases, J lost 4 bases, and 15 bases lay in between. This clonotype was obtained from a donor aged 10-29 years with latent tuberculosis or without tuberculosis infection. The rearrangement uses TRBV18 and TRBJ1-4, with a possible D match to TRBD1 (6 bases). The sequenced sample consisted of PBMCs. This chain's CDR3 is CASSPHRGTGNEKLFF. The CDR3 coding sequence is TGTGCCAGCTCACCCCATAGGGGGACCGGTAATGAAAAACTGTTTTTT.